One sample yielded the 10 T cell receptor beta chains listed below, sequenced in a study of vaccination effects on CD4 cells after COVID-19. Here immunoSEQ multiplex PCR was the method, and the copy in TCRdb shows in-frame clones only, minus some. This sample carries tens of thousands of clones, approximately 70% of them seen once, and the ten largest clones take about 33%. Their antigens are not known. Antigen-specific CD4+ T cells were first expanded with viral peptide pools by the ViraFEST assay and only then sequenced. Cultured cells yielded isolated CD4+ T cells after roughly 11 days. The individual was infected with SARS-CoV-2 between March and December 2020, as confirmed by PCR. Source: CD4+ T cells from PBMCs cultured with a peptide pool, taken before COVID-19 vaccination. These receptors originate from a human donor who had a prior SARS-CoV-2 infection.

V and J are TRBV7-2 and TRBJ2-6; D is ambiguous. Germline V lookup: CDR1 SGHTA, CDR2 FQGNSA. The CDR3 contains 13 residues. Deletions cut 3 bases from V and 2 bases from J, with 2 bases between. CDR3 coding DNA: TGTGCCAGCAGCTTCCCTGGGGCCAACGTCCTGACTTTC. As protein: CASSFPGANVLTF.

In this sample, this clone turned up once. The chain links TRBV11-1 to TRBJ1-4, with D maybe TRBD1 (6 bases). CDR3 length: 14 amino acids. CDR1 and CDR2 from the germline V gene are SGHAT and FQDESV (reference sequence). The V gene lost 5 bases and the J gene lost 11 bases, with 18 bases spanning the gap. CDR3 sequence: CASSPTIGGAKLFF. The CDR3 DNA is TGTGCCAGCAGCCCCACAATTGGGGGCGCGAAACTGTTTTTT.

This clone occurred a few times. The chain is built from TRBV7-2 and TRBJ2-2, with 8 bases lining up with TRBD2. The V and J ends lost 5 bases and 7 bases, in that order; junction bases with no gene match: 9. Germline loops: CDR1 SGHTA, CDR2 FQGNSA. The CDR3 loop spans 15 amino acids. CDR3 nucleotides: TGTGCCAGCAGCCCCAGCAGCGGGAGATTCGGGGAGCTGTTTTTT. This translates into CASSPSSGRFGELFF. The variable domain in full, with the rest retrieved from reference TRBV7-2 and TRBJ2-2, is GAGVSQSPSNKVTEKGKDVELRCDPISGHTALYWYRQSLGQGLEFLIYFQGNSAPDKSGLPSDRFSAERTGGSVSTLTIQRTQQEDSAVYLCASSPSSGRFGELFFGEGSRLTVL.

The V gene is TRBV7-2, the J gene TRBJ2-7, with 8 bases matching TRBD2. The CDR3 runs to 17 residues. Germline CDR1 SGHTA, CDR2 FQGNSA. Germline trimming cut 2 bases from V and 7 bases from J; bases unmatched to any gene: 16. CDR3 in DNA: TGTGCCAGCAGCTTAAACGTACGACGGGGGGGAGCTAGGGAGCAGTACTTC. Encoded protein: CASSLNVRRGGAREQYF.

V gene TRBV7-9 combines with J gene TRBJ2-1; D is unresolved. Per the germline V gene, CDR1 is SEHNR and CDR2 is FQNEAQ (reference sequence). Trimming cost V 5 bases and J 6 bases, with 20 bases left between them. The CDR3 spans 16 residues. CDR3 DNA sequence: TGTGCCAGCAGCGTCCATTCCAGTCTGACTTTCAATGAGCAGTTCTTC. This codes for CASSVHSSLTFNEQFF.

The chain combines TRBV6-6 with TRBJ1-1; no clear D. V was pared by 0 bases and J by 11 bases, with 16 bases between. Germline lookup yields CDR1 MNHNY and CDR2 SVGAGI (reference sequence). This CDR3 has 14 residues. The CDR3 bases are TGTGCCAGCAGTTACTCCTCCGGAGGGTTTAGGGCTTTCTTT. Translation gives CASSYSSGGFRAFF.

The chain employs TRBV28 and TRBJ2-1; 8 bases line up with TRBD1. The germline gives CDR1 MDHEN, CDR2 SYDVKM. The V gene end was trimmed by 7 bases and the J gene end by 4 bases; junction bases not matched to a gene: 18. This CDR3 has 18 amino acids. The CDR3 sequence: CASIGQTGEFWLYNEQFF. In DNA form, the CDR3 reads TGTGCCAGCATCGGTCAGACAGGGGAATTTTGGCTTTACAATGAGCAGTTCTTC.

V gene TRBV19 combines with J gene TRBJ2-2, with D possibly matching TRBD2 (6 bases). V shed 8 bases and J shed 1 base, with 8 bases lying between them. The germline V gene encodes CDR1 LNHDA and CDR2 SQIVND (reference sequence). The CDR3 loop spans 13 amino acids. The CDR3 here is CASSGRNTGELFF. CDR3 in DNA: TGTGCCAGTTCCGGGAGGAACACCGGGGAGCTGTTTTTT. Using reference TRBV19 and TRBJ2-2 for the parts outside the CDR3, the full variable domain is DGGITQSPKYLFRKEGQNVTLSCEQNLNHDAMYWYRQDPGQGLRLIYYSQIVNDFQKGDIAEGYSVSREKKESFPLTVTSAQKNPTAFYLCASSGRNTGELFFGEGSRLTVL.

This chain links TRBV18 with TRBJ1-3; the D gene is possibly TRBD1 (6 bases). The CDR3 consists of 15 residues. The germline V and J ends were trimmed by 3 bases and 0 bases, with 9 bases remaining between them. Germline V gene data show CDR1 as KGHSH and CDR2 as LQKENI. CDR3 protein: CASSPRTDSGNTIYF. CDR3 bases: TGTGCCAGCTCACCCCGGACAGACTCTGGAAACACCATATATTTT.

This sequence joins TRBV20-1 and TRBJ2-3; no firm D call. CDR1 is DFQATT and CDR2 is SNEGSKA in the germline V gene (reference sequence). V was trimmed by 7 bases and J by 5 bases, leaving 10 bases between them. The CDR3 runs to 11 residues. Here the CDR3 reads CSVIGLDTQYF. For the CDR3, the DNA is TGCAGTGTAATCGGTCTAGATACGCAGTATTTT.